This TCR beta chain was identified in a study of OX40 agonist ivuxolimab in advanced cancers. With respect to this clone: The antigen is unknown.

CDR1 and CDR2 from the germline V gene are LNHNV and YYDKDF (reference sequence). This CDR3 is 13 amino acids long. The V gene end was trimmed by 3 bases and the J gene end by 6 bases; junction bases not matched to a gene: 4. Study-wide findings and caveats: Clonal expansion in partial responders at 0.1-3.0 mg/kg ranked among the lowest. Among some nonresponders, normalized T-cell clonal expansion was also low. At 0.1 to 3.0 mg/kg and by week 6, CD4+ and CD8+ T cells in the blood had expanded clonally. Relative to CD4+ cells, CD8+ T cells on average had more expanded clones.

This table comes from immunoSEQ multiplex PCR, and its TCRdb copy is limited to in-frame clones, with some not included. The sample records some 150,000 clones, around 93% being singletons. The TCR comes from an adult with an advanced solid tumor such as melanoma, head and neck, liver or kidney cancer. Sequences were derived from CD4+ or CD8+ T cells sorted from blood, sampled in a trial of the OX40 agonist ivuxolimab. The chain joins TRBV15 to TRBJ2-7, with 8 bases fitting TRBD1. The chain's CDR3 is CATSSLDRGEQYF. CDR3 nucleotide sequence: TGTGCCACCAGCAGCCTCGACAGGGGCGAGCAGTACTTC.